This T cell receptor (beta chain) was recorded in a study of cytomegalovirus exposure and HLA in healthy donors. Study-wide context: The roughly 670 first-cohort repertoires and the roughly 120 validation repertoires shared the same platform, a later analysis reported. Points from the study as a whole: The study found most TCR sequences rare, yet found some public TCRs in many donors.

Sequenced by immunoSEQ multiplex PCR; TCRdb stores in-frame clones only, minus some. The sample consists of more than 95,000 clones, under 90% of them appearing once. Germline CDR1 reads KGHSH; CDR2 reads LQKENI. V was clipped by 5 bases and J by 4 bases; unmatched bases: 6. This CDR3 contains 14 residues. The donors were in the approximately 120-subject validation cohort, distinct from the 666-subject first cohort. This clone was detected only a few times. No antigen is known for it. The specimen sequenced was PBMCs. The sequence derives from a woman aged 18 to 35 in good health and CMV-seronegative. The chain employs TRBV18 and TRBJ1-2; TRBD1 matches 8 bases. CDR3 region: CASSSLRGRYGYTF. The CDR3 DNA reads as TGTGCCAGCTCATCACTCAGGGGGCGCTATGGCTACACCTTC.